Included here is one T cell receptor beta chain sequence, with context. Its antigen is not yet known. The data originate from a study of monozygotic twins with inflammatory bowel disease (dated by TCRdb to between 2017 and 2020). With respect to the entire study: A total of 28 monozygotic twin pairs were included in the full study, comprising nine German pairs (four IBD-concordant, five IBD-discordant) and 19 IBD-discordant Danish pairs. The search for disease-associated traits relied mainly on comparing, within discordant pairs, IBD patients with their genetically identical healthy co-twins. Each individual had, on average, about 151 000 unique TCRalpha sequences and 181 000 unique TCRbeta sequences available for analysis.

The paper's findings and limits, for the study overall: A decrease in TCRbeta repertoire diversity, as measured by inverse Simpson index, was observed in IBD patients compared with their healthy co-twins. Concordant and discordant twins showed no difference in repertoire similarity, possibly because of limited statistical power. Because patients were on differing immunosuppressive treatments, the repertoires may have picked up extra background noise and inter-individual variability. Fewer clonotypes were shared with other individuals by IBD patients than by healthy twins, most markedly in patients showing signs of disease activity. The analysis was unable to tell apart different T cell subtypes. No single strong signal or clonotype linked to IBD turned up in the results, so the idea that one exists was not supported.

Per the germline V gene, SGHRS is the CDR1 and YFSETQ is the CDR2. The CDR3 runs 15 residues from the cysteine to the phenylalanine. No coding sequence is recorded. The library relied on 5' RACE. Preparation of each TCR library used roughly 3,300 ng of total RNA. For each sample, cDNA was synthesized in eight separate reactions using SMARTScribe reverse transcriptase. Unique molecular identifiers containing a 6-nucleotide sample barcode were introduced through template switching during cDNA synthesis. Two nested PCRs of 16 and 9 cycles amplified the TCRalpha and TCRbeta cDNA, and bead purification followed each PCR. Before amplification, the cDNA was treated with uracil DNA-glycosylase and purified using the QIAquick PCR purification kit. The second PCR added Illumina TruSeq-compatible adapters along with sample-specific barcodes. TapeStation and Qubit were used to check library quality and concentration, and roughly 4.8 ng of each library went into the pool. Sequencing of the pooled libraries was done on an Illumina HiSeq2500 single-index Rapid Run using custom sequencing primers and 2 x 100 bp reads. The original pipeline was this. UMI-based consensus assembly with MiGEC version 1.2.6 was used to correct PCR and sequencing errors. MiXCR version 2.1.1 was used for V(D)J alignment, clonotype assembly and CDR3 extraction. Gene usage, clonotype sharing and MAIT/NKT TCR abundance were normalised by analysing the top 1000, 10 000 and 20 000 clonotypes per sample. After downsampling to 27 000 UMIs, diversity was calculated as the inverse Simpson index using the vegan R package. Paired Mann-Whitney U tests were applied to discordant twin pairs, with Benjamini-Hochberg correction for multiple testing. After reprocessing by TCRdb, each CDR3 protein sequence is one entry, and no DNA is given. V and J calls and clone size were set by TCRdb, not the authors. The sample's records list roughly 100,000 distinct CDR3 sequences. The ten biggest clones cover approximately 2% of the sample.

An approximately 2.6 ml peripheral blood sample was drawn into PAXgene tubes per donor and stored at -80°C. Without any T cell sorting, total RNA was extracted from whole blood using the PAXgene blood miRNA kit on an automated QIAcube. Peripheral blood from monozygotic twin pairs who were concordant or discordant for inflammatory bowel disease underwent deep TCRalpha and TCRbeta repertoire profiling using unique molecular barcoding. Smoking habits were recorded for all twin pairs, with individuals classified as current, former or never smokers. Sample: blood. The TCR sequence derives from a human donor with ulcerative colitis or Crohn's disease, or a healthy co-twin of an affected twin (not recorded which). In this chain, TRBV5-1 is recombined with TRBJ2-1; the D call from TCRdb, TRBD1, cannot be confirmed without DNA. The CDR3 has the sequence CASSLRGDRGNEQFF.